Below are 18 T cell receptor beta chains sequenced from a single sample in a study of PD-1 blockade in classical Hodgkin lymphoma. The method was immunoSEQ multiplex PCR; TCRdb's version includes in-frame clones alone and lacks a portion of them. The table shows 30,000 or so clones, with approximately 80% occurring only once. Time point of the sample: cycle 4 day 1 (C4D1), after 6 weeks of nivolumab. Relapses following autologous stem cell transplantation were seen in all patients, with brentuximab vedotin exposure varying. Researchers report purifying CD4+ T cells from thawed PBMCs by magnetic negative selection. Sequencing used CD4+ T cells from blood, obtained before the fourth cycle of nivolumab. All receptors come from a human donor with classical Hodgkin lymphoma.

The chain recombines TRBV28 with TRBJ1-2; 7 bases align to TRBD1. V gave up 7 bases and J gave up 4 bases; unmatched junction bases: 9. The CDR3 runs 14 residues. Germline V gene data show CDR1 as MDHEN and CDR2 as SYDVKM. The CDR3 DNA follows: TGTGCCAGCAATCAGGAGGGGGCCAGCTATGGCTACACCTTC. Translating gives CASNQEGASYGYTF.

The rearrangement joins TRBV9 to TRBJ2-7; D gene uncertain. CDR3 length equals 14 residues. Deletions cut 4 bases from V and 2 bases from J, with 13 bases between. Per germline, CDR1 SGDLS and CDR2 YYNGEE. The CDR3 DNA sequence: TGTGCCAGCAGCCCCCAAAGGGTAGCCTACGAGCAGTACTTC. Residues: CASSPQRVAYEQYF.

The rearrangement uses TRBV7-9 and TRBJ1-3; D ambiguous. Trimming shortened V by 5 bases and J by 2 bases, and 7 bases separated the two germline ends. Per the germline V gene, CDR1 is SEHNR and CDR2 is FQNEAQ (reference sequence). There are 13 residues in the CDR3. The CDR3 here is CASSLTPGNTIYF. The CDR3 coding sequence is TGTGCCAGCAGCCTAACGCCTGGAAACACCATATATTTT.

This chain joins TRBV5-1 and TRBJ1-4, with TRBD1 as a possible D gene (5 bases). The germline V and J ends were trimmed by 0 bases and 8 bases, with 14 bases remaining between them. The CDR3 consists of 15 residues. Per germline, CDR1 SGHRS and CDR2 YFSETQ. CDR3 amino acids: CASSLEGLNGEKLFF. In nucleotides, the CDR3 is TGCGCCAGCAGCTTGGAGGGACTTAACGGAGAAAAACTGTTTTTT.

V is TRBV7-3 and J is TRBJ1-1, with D maybe TRBD1 (5 bases). Germline CDR1 is SGHTA and CDR2 is FQGTGA. Between the trimmed V and J ends, which lost 5 bases and 1 base, there was a span of 17 bases. The CDR3 consists of 16 residues. The CDR3: CASSKNRDGGNTEAFF. DNA of the CDR3: TGTGCCAGCAGCAAAAACCGGGACGGAGGGAACACTGAAGCTTTCTTT.

Written as DNA, the CDR3 is TGCGCCAGCAGCTTGGCCGGGACGCCAGATCAGCCCCAGCATTTT. This encodes CASSLAGTPDQPQHF. The J gene is TRBJ1-5, the V gene TRBV5-1, with D possibly TRBD1 on 5 matching bases. V was clipped by 0 bases and J by 5 bases, with 12 bases between them. CDR1 SGHRS and CDR2 YFSETQ come from the germline V gene. The CDR3 runs to 15 residues.

The rearrangement links TRBV5-1 to TRBJ2-3; D is possibly TRBD1 (6 bases). V was shortened by 0 bases and J by 4 bases, with 15 bases between the two germline ends. CDR1 is SGHRS, CDR2 YFSETQ, per germline. The CDR3 has 16 amino acids. In DNA, the CDR3 is TGCGCCAGCAGCTTGGCCCCAGGGGCTGGTGCAGATACGCAGTATTTT. The encoded protein is CASSLAPGAGADTQYF.

The chain has TRBV5-1 and TRBJ2-1; the D gene could be TRBD1 or TRBD2 (5 bases each). Trimming removed 0 bases from V and 0 bases from J, with 10 bases in between. Germline CDR1 SGHRS, CDR2 YFSETQ. The CDR3 covers 16 residues. The CDR3 DNA reads TGCGCCAGCAGCTTGGTTGGGGACCCCTCCTACAATGAGCAGTTCTTC. It is translated as CASSLVGDPSYNEQFF.

J is TRBJ1-1 and V is TRBV7-8; maybe TRBD1 (5 bases). The germline CDR1 and CDR2 sequences are SGHVS and FQNEAQ. The CDR3 is made up of 14 amino acids. Deletions cut 2 bases from V and 1 base from J, with 8 bases between. The DNA of the CDR3 is TGTGCCAGCAGCTTATCGGGGGGGAACACTGAAGCTTTCTTT. It codes for CASSLSGGNTEAFF.

This chain connects TRBV5-8 to TRBJ2-6; no clear D. Germline lookup yields CDR1 SGHTS and CDR2 YDEGEE. Trimming took off 3 bases at V and 1 base at J, with 5 bases between the two ends. The CDR3 is made up of 14 amino acids. CDR3 residues: CASSWGSGANVLTF. Written as DNA, the CDR3 is TGTGCCAGCAGCTGGGGATCTGGGGCCAACGTCCTGACTTTC.

The rearrangement joins TRBV5-1 to TRBJ2-3; D assignment may be TRBD1 or TRBD2 (7 bases each). The V and J ends lost 2 bases and 4 bases respectively, with 23 bases between them. In germline, CDR1 is SGHRS, CDR2 YFSETQ. CDR3 length: 18 residues. Written as DNA, the CDR3 is TGCGCCAGCAGCTTCAACAGCGGGACAGCGTTTATCGCAGATACGCAGTATTTT. Encoded protein: CASSFNSGTAFIADTQYF.

The chain carries TRBV5-1 and TRBJ1-1; D unresolved. This CDR3 is 13 amino acids long. The germline CDR1 and CDR2 sequences are SGHRS and YFSETQ. Trimming left V 0 bases short and J 2 bases short, with 5 bases between. CDR3 amino acids: CASSLVRNTEAFF. CDR3 nucleotides: TGCGCCAGCAGCTTGGTGAGAAACACTGAAGCTTTCTTT. Together with reference TRBV5-1 and TRBJ1-1, the CDR3 gives the full variable domain: KAGVTQTPRYLIKTRGQQVTLSCSPISGHRSVSWYQQTPGQGLQFLFEYFSETQRNKGNFPGRFSGRQFSNSRSEMNVSTLELGDSALYLCASSLVRNTEAFFGQGTRLTVV.

This sequence joins TRBV7-8 and TRBJ2-7; D call uncertain. Germline V gives CDR1 SGHVS, CDR2 FQNEAQ. The CDR3 sequence is 13 residues long. V was trimmed by 0 bases and J by 2 bases, leaving 5 bases between them. The CDR3 loop reads CASSLADTYEQYF. DNA of the CDR3: TGTGCCAGCAGCTTAGCGGATACCTACGAGCAGTACTTC.

This chain connects TRBV7-8 to TRBJ1-2, with D uncertain. CDR3 length equals 13 residues. V lost 6 bases to trimming and J lost 4 bases, with 12 bases between them. CDR1 and CDR2 from the germline V gene are SGHVS and FQNEAQ. The CDR3 DNA sequence: TGTGCCAGCAGTTTCAGGAGGACCTATGGCTACACCTTC. The encoded protein is CASSFRRTYGYTF.

This clone turned up a few times. The genes are TRBV5-1 and TRBJ1-6, with D possibly matching TRBD1 (6 bases). V was clipped by 5 bases and J by 1 base, with 7 bases between them. Germline values: CDR1 SGHRS, CDR2 YFSETQ. The CDR3 length is 14 residues. CDR3 sequence: CASRGGSYNSPLHF. The CDR3 DNA is TGCGCCAGCAGAGGGGGTTCCTATAATTCACCCCTCCACTTT.

Comment on this clone: Sequence at one end of the junction differs from germline and may be a read error. V and J are TRBV19 and TRBJ1-2; a possible D gene is TRBD1 (5 bases). The germline CDR1 and CDR2 sequences are LNHDA and SQIVND (reference sequence). This CDR3 contains 17 residues. The CDR3 nucleotides are TGTGCCAGTAGTATAGATGGTCGAAGTCCGGGGGGGACGGCGAGAGTCTTC. This translates into CASSIDGRSPGGTARVF.

The chain uses TRBV7-2 and TRBJ1-3; 10 bases are a match to TRBD1. The CDR3 has 17 residues. J gave up 0 bases and V 5 bases, and 7 bases lay outside the gene matches. The germline V gene has CDR1 SGHTA and CDR2 FQGNSA. CDR3 sequence reads: CASSHRTGGISGNTIYF. Written as DNA, the CDR3 is TGTGCCAGCAGCCACCGGACAGGGGGTATCTCTGGAAACACCATATATTTT.

The chain uses TRBV5-1 and TRBJ2-3; D is uncertain. The germline V gene has CDR1 SGHRS and CDR2 YFSETQ. Trimming cost V 3 bases and J 8 bases, with 7 bases left between them. The CDR3 loop spans 11 amino acids. DNA for the CDR3: TGCGCCAGCAGCTGGGGTGGTACGCAGTATTTT. This translates into CASSWGGTQYF.